This T cell receptor beta chain was profiled in a study of blood T cell repertoires in COVID-19 (dated by TCRdb to 2018 to 2020). Study-level background: Samples covering the acute and convalescent phases of COVID-19 were provided by collaborators in the United States, Italy and Spain. The material from the prospective study consisted of cDNA or gDNA derived from T cells, B-cell-depleted T cells, or PBMCs. Deeply sampled blood TCRbeta repertoires from subjects exposed to, actively infected with, or recovered from COVID-19 were included in the dataset. A freely available public database, intended as a resource for researchers studying the immune response to SARS-CoV-2, is where the repertoires were released. Samples came from the ongoing ImmuneRACE study (first 160 participants) plus 1,254 subjects from 6 global collaborators. Nearly every sample came with metadata listing a de-identified subject ID, COVID-19 status, age in years and sex. Where available, HLA class I and class II types were obtained from metadata supplied by the sample provider rather than from assay-based typing.

What the authors observed across the whole study: The quantity of clinical and demographic metadata differed by source and by participant and was supplied without curation.

TCRbeta CDR3 regions were amplified from genomic DNA by means of the immunoSEQ Assay, a bias-controlled multiplex PCR. The original methods were these. The number of nucleated cells in each sample was estimated by amplification of reference gene primers within the assay. To quantify the absolute abundance of each unique TCRbeta CDR3 rearrangement, sequence reads were collapsed and filtered. For each sample, productive Simpson clonality was calculated by taking the square root of Simpson's diversity index across productive rearrangements. Imported from immuneACCESS, the table was reduced by TCRdb to in-frame sequences with V and J called. These copies leave out some clones; in studies compared against another copy, an unresolved V gene accounts for under half, and the cause of the remainder is not known. Clonal size and the V and J genes are those of that table, whereas D and trimming came from the DNA. In all, the sample holds 190,000 or so clones, and about four fifths of those were seen once. The biggest ten clones account for over 9.5% of the sample.

The germline V gene yields MGHRA for CDR1 and YSYEKL for CDR2. Its CDR3 holds 19 amino acids, cysteine through phenylalanine. Of the read, only the CDR3 DNA is kept; its 57 bases are in frame from base 1. The V and J ends are trimmed by 3 bases and 0 bases, leaving 21 bases between them. In the prospective study, participants were about 18 to 95 years old, resided in about two dozen geographic areas of the United States, and were enrolled through a virtual design. In the prospective study, participants were assigned to cohorts based on the clinical history participants reported in a screening survey and a study questionnaire. ImmuneRACE Cohort 3 recovered participants were defined by two consecutive negative NP/OP PCR tests, healthcare professional clearance, or symptom resolution. Mobile phlebotomists in the prospective study collected whole blood, serum and a nasopharyngeal or oropharyngeal swab from every participant. Additional blood draws and questionnaires over an approximately two-month period could optionally be provided by prospective study participants. Blood samples from the prospective study were shipped frozen or at room temperature prior to DNA extraction.

Worth noting for this clone: Its antigen remains unidentified. Base-call qualities are not available, and no considerably larger clone is one nucleotide away.

Sequenced: PBMCs or T cells enriched from blood (not recorded which). The receptor was isolated from a man aged 35-49 years who had recovered from COVID-19. The chain is encoded by TRBV4-1 joined to TRBJ2-4; matching of 6 bases hints at TRBD2 as the D gene. For the CDR3, the sequence is CASSQEGGSFLIAKNIQYF. Here is the DNA: TGCGCCAGCAGCCAGGAAGGAGGGTCTTTTTTAATAGCCAAAAACATTCAGTACTTC.